The 23 T cell receptor beta chains listed next were all sequenced from one sample in a study of response to subunit inactivated influenza vaccine. TCRdb called the RT-PCR reads again in MiXCR, with one record for every CDR3 protein. The sample holds roughly 500,000 distinct CDR3 sequences, approximately 17% seen once. This sample comprised CD4+ T cells sorted from PBMCs, obtained approximately 25 months after vaccination. The receptors come from a man aged 45 to 70 who received an inactivated influenza vaccine.

The chain carries TRBV24-1 and TRBJ2-7; TRBD1 might be the D (5 bases). CDR1 and CDR2 (germline): KGHDR, SFDVKD. Trimming removed 2 bases at V and 7 bases at J, with 11 bases between. The CDR3 covers 13 residues. CDR3 loop: CATSDSRVVEQYF. CDR3 sequence (DNA): TGTGCCACCAGTGATTCCAGGGTAGTTGAGCAGTACTTC.

V gene TRBV20-1 combines with J gene TRBJ1-3; D remains unclear. In germline, CDR1 is DFQATT, CDR2 SNEGSKA (reference sequence). The CDR3 loop spans 12 amino acids. V was trimmed by 4 bases and J by 8 bases, leaving 12 bases between them. CDR3 in amino acids: CSAIKEVDTIYF. CDR3 nucleotide sequence: TGCAGTGCTATAAAGGAGGTAGACACCATATATTTT.

This chain connects TRBV7-9 to TRBJ2-5; TRBD2 might be the D (5 bases). The V gene lost 1 base and the J gene lost 1 base, with 10 bases spanning the gap. Germline V gives CDR1 SEHNR, CDR2 FQNEAQ (reference sequence). The CDR3 has 15 residues. The CDR3 spells CASSLVVGLQETQYF. DNA of the CDR3: TGTGCCAGCAGCTTAGTGGTTGGACTCCAAGAGACCCAGTACTTC.

Ten or more counts support this clonotype. V usage is TRBV29-1 and J usage is TRBJ2-2; possibly TRBD1 for D (5 bases). This CDR3 contains 12 residues. V was cut by 4 bases and J by 5 bases, with 8 bases left in between. Germline CDR1 SQVTM, CDR2 ANQGSEA. The CDR3 here is CSVGQTTGELFF. CDR3 coding DNA: TGCAGCGTTGGACAGACGACCGGGGAGCTGTTTTTT.

This clonotype was detected only a few times. This chain connects TRBV10-3 to TRBJ1-3; a weak D match, TRBD1 (5 bases). Germline V CDR1 and CDR2: ENHRY, SYGVKD. V lost 4 bases to trimming and J lost 0 bases, with 13 bases between them. The CDR3 runs to 16 residues. CDR3 protein: CAISVGGPDSGNTIYF. The DNA for the CDR3 is TGTGCCATCAGTGTTGGGGGACCCGACTCTGGAAACACCATATATTTT.

This clonotype was detected ten times or more. V and J are TRBV5-1 and TRBJ2-7; 11 bases map to TRBD1. Losses at the gene ends were 5 bases for V and 6 bases for J; bases not matched to a gene: 7. Germline V gene data show CDR1 as SGHRS and CDR2 as YFSETQ. The CDR3 length is 14 residues. CDR3 in amino acids: CASRIRTGGVEQYF. CDR3 sequence (DNA): TGCGCCAGCAGGATCCGGACAGGGGGCGTCGAGCAGTACTTC.

The sample holds a few counts of this clonotype. The CDR3 bases are TGTGCCATCAGTTTAGGTTCCCCCCAGCCCCAGCATTTT. Amino acid sequence: CAISLGSPQPQHF. The chain joins TRBV10-3 to TRBJ1-5; D remains unclear. Germline CDR1 is ENHRY and CDR2 is SYGVKD. The length of the CDR3 is 13 residues. With 5 bases removed from V and 7 bases from J, the gap between germline ends came to 12 bases.

The chain recombines TRBV6-6 with TRBJ1-1, with D unresolved. Looked up from germline, CDR1 is MNHNY and CDR2 is SVGAGI (reference sequence). This CDR3 comprises 12 residues. V was shortened by 6 bases and J by 2 bases, with 7 bases between the two germline ends. This chain's CDR3 is CASSVLNTEAFF. CDR3 in DNA: TGTGCCAGCAGCGTACTAAACACTGAAGCTTTCTTT.

In regard to this clonotype: A much larger clonotype is one base distant, so this may be a read error. The V gene is TRBV5-4, the J gene TRBJ2-2, with unresolved D. This CDR3 comprises 15 residues. The V gene's germline CDR1 is SGHNT and CDR2 YYREEE (reference sequence). The V gene lost 5 bases and the J gene lost 3 bases, with 14 bases spanning the gap. CDR3 protein: CASSFRAADTGELFF. In nucleotides, the CDR3 is TGTGCCAGCAGTTTCCGAGCTGCGGACACCGGGGAGCTGTTTTTT.

This clonotype has a handful of counts. The chain uses TRBV9 and TRBJ2-3; TRBD2 aligns across 13 bases. The CDR3 spans 16 residues. Germline V gene lookup returns CDR1 SGDLS and CDR2 YYNGEE. Unmatched junction bases numbered 4, after V lost 3 bases and J lost 3 bases. CDR3 sequence (DNA): TGTGCCAGCAGCGCGGGGACTAGCGGGAATACAGATACGCAGTATTTT. Its translation is CASSAGTSGNTDTQYF.

The genes are TRBV11-2 and TRBJ1-1; D not certain. Trimming pared 0 bases from V and 5 bases from J, leaving 13 bases between. The CDR3 totals 15 residues. Germline-derived CDR1 and CDR2 are SGHAT and FQNNGV. CDR3 coding DNA: TGTGCCAGCAGCTTAGATCTCACTCTGGGGACTGAAGCTTTCTTT. This codes for CASSLDLTLGTEAFF.

This clonotype was counted only a few times. This chain joins TRBV20-1 and TRBJ2-5, with TRBD2 matching 10 bases. V dropped 4 bases and J dropped 2; count of bases not matched to a gene: 4. The CDR3 covers 14 residues. The V gene's germline CDR1 is DFQATT and CDR2 SNEGSKA (reference sequence). CDR3 protein: CSANPSGGQETQYF. The CDR3, as DNA: TGCAGTGCTAACCCTAGCGGGGGACAAGAGACCCAGTACTTC.

At least ten counts were recorded for this clonotype. The CDR3 DNA reads as TGTGCCAGCAGCTCACTATCGGGGGCGACAGATACGCAGTATTTT. Translated: CASSSLSGATDTQYF. The gene calls are TRBV7-2 and TRBJ2-3; D might be TRBD1 or TRBD2, each matching 6 bases. Germline V gene lookup returns CDR1 SGHTA and CDR2 FQGNSA. V lost 4 bases and J lost 3, with 14 bases in between. This CDR3 has 15 residues.

This clonotype was observed a handful of times. The genes are TRBV29-1 and TRBJ1-1; perhaps TRBD1 as D (5 bases). Germline loops: CDR1 SQVTM, CDR2 ANQGSEA. This CDR3 contains 13 residues. Trimming removed 5 bases from V and 6 bases from J, with 16 bases in between. The CDR3 reads CSVSVGGSAEAFF. The DNA for the CDR3 is TGCAGCGTTAGTGTTGGGGGATCGGCTGAAGCTTTCTTT.

This clonotype has only a few counts. The chain combines TRBV7-2 with TRBJ2-1; D could derive from TRBD1 or TRBD2 (6 bases each). Trimming pared 5 bases from V and 13 bases from J, leaving 18 bases between. Germline CDR1 is SGHTA and CDR2 is FQGNSA. The CDR3 is 13 residues long. The CDR3: CASSPPGASFQFF. DNA for the CDR3: TGTGCCAGCAGCCCGCCGGGGGCTAGCTTTCAGTTCTTC.

The rearrangement joins TRBV5-5 to TRBJ2-1, with 9 nucleotides matching TRBD2. The CDR3 is 14 amino acids. Trimming cost V 7 bases and J 9 bases; bases outside gene matches: 11. Germline V gene sequence: CDR1 SGHKS, CDR2 YYEKEE (reference sequence). DNA of the CDR3: TGTGCCAGCGGTCCGGGACTAGCCTCTATTGAGCAGTTCTTC. Encoded protein: CASGPGLASIEQFF.

This clonotype was counted between two and nine times. The chain couples TRBV28 to TRBJ1-4; D not resolved. Looked up from germline, CDR1 is MDHEN and CDR2 is SYDVKM. Between the trimmed V and J ends, which lost 2 bases and 5 bases, there was a span of 6 bases. This CDR3 contains 13 residues. The CDR3 reads CASSLNTNEKLFF. CDR3 bases: TGTGCCAGCAGTTTAAACACAAATGAAAAACTGTTTTTT.

J is TRBJ2-1 and V is TRBV10-2, with D perhaps being TRBD1 or TRBD2 (5 bases each). The germline V gene encodes CDR1 WSHSY and CDR2 SAAADI. V lost 3 bases and J lost 1, with 13 bases in between. CDR3 size: 16 residues. CDR3 in amino acids: CASSEGTPLSYNEQFF. DNA for the CDR3: TGCGCCAGCAGTGAAGGGACCCCTTTGTCCTACAATGAGCAGTTCTTC.

This clonotype was detected only a few times. The V gene is TRBV28, the J gene TRBJ2-1; 7 nucleotides line up with TRBD2. V was clipped by 6 bases and J by 0 bases; unmatched bases: 8. Per germline, CDR1 MDHEN and CDR2 SYDVKM. The CDR3 extends over 16 amino acids. DNA of the CDR3: TGTGCCAGCAGGGCCCGCGGGGGAAGCTCCTACAATGAGCAGTTCTTC. It yields the protein CASRARGGSSYNEQFF.

V usage is TRBV20-1 and J usage is TRBJ2-2; D is ambiguous. The CDR3 length is 13 residues. Per the germline V gene, CDR1 is DFQATT and CDR2 is SNEGSKA (reference sequence). Trimming pared 3 bases from V and 3 bases from J, leaving 8 bases between. CDR3: CSARAPDTGELFF. DNA of the CDR3: TGCAGTGCTAGGGCACCCGACACCGGGGAGCTGTTTTTT.

This clonotype has ten or more counts. Germline and junction disagree at one end, which may indicate a read error. The chain combines TRBV7-8 with TRBJ1-6; D is uncertain. This CDR3 region has 16 residues. Per the germline V gene, CDR1 is SGHVS and CDR2 is FQNEAQ. The CDR3 DNA follows: TGTGCCAGCAGCTCCGGCGAAGGAAGCTATTATTCACCCCTCCACTTT. It is translated as CASSSGEGSYYSPLHF.

In its sample, this clonotype was seen a few times. The CDR3 DNA is TGCAGTGCTACACCTCAGGGTTTCTCTTTTACCTACGAGCAGTACTTC. Translated: CSATPQGFSFTYEQYF. The chain couples TRBV20-1 to TRBJ2-7, with D possibly TRBD1 on 5 matching bases. The germline gives CDR1 DFQATT, CDR2 SNEGSKA (reference sequence). This CDR3 spans 16 amino acids. Trimming stripped 4 bases from V and 2 bases from J, with 21 bases between.

This clonotype was counted between two and nine times. This chain connects TRBV19 to TRBJ2-1; 10 bases are a match to TRBD2. The V and J ends lost 3 bases and 7 bases, in that order; junction bases with no gene match: 3. Germline loops: CDR1 LNHDA, CDR2 SQIVND (reference sequence). CDR3 size: 14 residues. The CDR3 coding sequence is TGTGCCAGTAGTATGGGACTAGCGAGAAATGAGCAGTTCTTC. Translated: CASSMGLARNEQFF.